This is a list of T cell receptor beta chains from one sample in a study of T cells expressing NK-cell markers. TCRdb re-called the 5' RACE reads; every CDR3 protein appears as one record, without DNA. Its table records roughly 380,000 distinct CDR3 sequences. Sequencing was performed on blood T cells: a sorted CD56 or NKG2C T cell subset, CD4+ or CD8+ T cells, or bulk PBMC T cells (not recorded which). Every receptor here comes from a man aged 18-75 years in good health. The CDR3 runs from the conserved cysteine through the conserved F or W. Each record gives: V gene, J gene, CDR3 protein.

v_gene: TRBV5-1; j_gene: TRBJ1-1; CDR3aa: CASSSYRSGGRTEAFF
v_gene: TRBV21-1; j_gene: TRBJ2-7; CDR3aa: CASSNPRPGRYEQYF
v_gene: TRBV12-3/TRBV12-4; j_gene: TRBJ1-3; CDR3aa: CASSRLHGNSGNTIYF
v_gene: TRBV28; j_gene: TRBJ1-6; CDR3aa: CASTTRRGNSPLHF
v_gene: TRBV30; j_gene: TRBJ2-3; CDR3aa: CAWSVMRTVTSTDTQYF
v_gene: TRBV4-2; j_gene: TRBJ2-3; CDR3aa: CASSQKSSSTDTQYF
v_gene: TRBV5-1; j_gene: TRBJ2-1; CDR3aa: CASYKNPTPGGAVNEQFF
v_gene: TRBV6-5; j_gene: TRBJ2-5; CDR3aa: CASSRKGTGVPQETQYF
v_gene: TRBV2; j_gene: TRBJ1-5; CDR3aa: CASSAGGNSNQPQHF
v_gene: TRBV20-1; j_gene: TRBJ2-7; CDR3aa: CSVKDGGGPYEQYF
v_gene: TRBV6-2/TRBV6-3; j_gene: TRBJ2-2; CDR3aa: CASSVYRGRTGELFF
v_gene: TRBV20-1; j_gene: TRBJ1-6; CDR3aa: CSARNQGSNSPLHF
v_gene: TRBV27; j_gene: TRBJ1-2; CDR3aa: CASSLSRGNYGYTF
v_gene: TRBV7-3; j_gene: TRBJ2-1; CDR3aa: CASSPLSRGEQFF
v_gene: TRBV20-1; j_gene: TRBJ1-5; CDR3aa: CSATRLPNRGEGAGQPQHF
v_gene: TRBV5-6; j_gene: TRBJ1-2; CDR3aa: CASSKGQGPFGYTF
v_gene: TRBV7-6; j_gene: TRBJ2-2; CDR3aa: CASSFQIEGELFF
v_gene: TRBV18; j_gene: TRBJ2-6; CDR3aa: CASSPSRTALSGANVLTF
v_gene: TRBV7-6; j_gene: TRBJ2-1; CDR3aa: CASSLALAGSNEQFF
v_gene: TRBV3-1; j_gene: TRBJ2-5; CDR3aa: CASSRTSGFQETQYF
v_gene: TRBV7-9; j_gene: TRBJ1-2; CDR3aa: CASSSGQGVDGYTF
v_gene: TRBV3-1; j_gene: TRBJ2-7; CDR3aa: CASSQFGAGLGGLYEQYF
v_gene: TRBV7-2; j_gene: TRBJ2-3; CDR3aa: CASSFNGGARGTDTQYF
v_gene: TRBV5-1; j_gene: TRBJ2-5; CDR3aa: CASRGWTRVGETQYF
v_gene: TRBV27; j_gene: TRBJ2-7; CDR3aa: CASSLNSRGALYEQYF
v_gene: TRBV19; j_gene: TRBJ1-1; CDR3aa: CASTHHSGNTEAFF
v_gene: TRBV29-1; j_gene: TRBJ1-3; CDR3aa: CSVETTSGNTIYF
v_gene: TRBV12-3/TRBV12-4; j_gene: TRBJ2-1; CDR3aa: CASSFSVAGRNEQFF
v_gene: TRBV12-3/TRBV12-4; j_gene: TRBJ2-7; CDR3aa: CASPPRDRVKEQYF
v_gene: TRBV5-1; j_gene: TRBJ2-1; CDR3aa: CASSGTSGGVLSGEQFF
v_gene: TRBV11-2; j_gene: TRBJ2-1; CDR3aa: CASSTLAGSSYNEQFF
v_gene: TRBV20-1; j_gene: TRBJ2-5; CDR3aa: CSCPGREGETQYF
v_gene: TRBV5-1; j_gene: TRBJ2-5; CDR3aa: CASSYSSGGEETQYF
v_gene: TRBV2; j_gene: TRBJ2-7; CDR3aa: CASSEPRQFVHEQYF
v_gene: TRBV15; j_gene: TRBJ2-5; CDR3aa: CATSRDAPGLYQETQYF
v_gene: TRBV27; j_gene: TRBJ1-5; CDR3aa: CASSLYPVRQPQHF
v_gene: TRBV4-2; j_gene: TRBJ2-2; CDR3aa: CASSQSYRTGGVVPGELFF
v_gene: TRBV12-3/TRBV12-4; j_gene: TRBJ1-1; CDR3aa: CASRFQGVAEAFF
v_gene: TRBV7-2; j_gene: TRBJ2-7; CDR3aa: CASSLGGDVLTYEQYF
v_gene: TRBV20-1; j_gene: TRBJ1-1; CDR3aa: CSARKTGVGTEAFF
v_gene: TRBV7-9; j_gene: TRBJ2-3; CDR3aa: CASSFLAGGGRNTQYF
v_gene: TRBV20-1; j_gene: TRBJ2-5; CDR3aa: CSARKMLAKQETQYF
v_gene: TRBV12-3/TRBV12-4; j_gene: TRBJ2-3; CDR3aa: CASRASGGQTSTDTQYF
v_gene: TRBV3-1; j_gene: TRBJ2-1; CDR3aa: CASSQVSGPSYNEQFF
v_gene: TRBV2; j_gene: TRBJ2-1; CDR3aa: CASSARGLAGGNEQFF
v_gene: TRBV20-1; j_gene: TRBJ1-5; CDR3aa: CSALDRGGNNQPQHF